A single sample is the source of the 25 T cell receptor beta chains below, sequenced in a study of beta chain features in type 1 diabetes. These TCRs are of unknown antigen specificity. The study's findings and limits: A moderate, significant TCRB CDR3 shortening appeared in type 1 diabetes across four CD4+ subsets.

Sequenced material consisted of expressed TCRB transcripts (all of the isolated RNA was reverse transcribed). Assay: immunoSEQ multiplex PCR; the TCRdb copy retains only in-frame clones and omits some. This repertoire shows about 170,000 clones, about 8% found once; its top ten account for around 0.94%. Input material: central memory CD4+ T cells from blood. The receptors shown here come from a woman aged 40 to 50 with type 1 diabetes.

The chain joins TRBV28 to TRBJ2-7; no clear D gene. The CDR3 contains 11 residues. Trimming shortened V by 3 bases and J by 7 bases, and 7 bases separated the two germline ends. Looked up from germline, CDR1 is MDHEN and CDR2 is SYDVKM. Written as DNA, the CDR3 is TGTGCCAGCAGTTTGCTATCGGAGCAGTACTTC. It is translated as CASSLLSEQYF.

This clone was counted a few times. V is TRBV5-4 and J is TRBJ1-2, with TRBD1 matching over 7 bases. Germline CDR1 is SGHNT and CDR2 is YYREEE (reference sequence). The CDR3 length is 15 residues. After removal of 6 bases from V and 3 bases from J, the junction contained 11 bases not matched to a gene. The CDR3 region is CASTPGGGAYYGYTF. The CDR3 coding sequence is TGTGCCAGCACCCCCGGAGGGGGCGCCTACTATGGCTACACCTTC.

This clone was observed a handful of times. The J gene is TRBJ2-5, the V gene TRBV2; D possibly corresponds to TRBD2 (5 bases). This CDR3 is built from 13 residues. Germline V lookup: CDR1 SNHLY, CDR2 FYNNEI. V lost 4 bases and J lost 4, with 10 bases in between. The CDR3: CASSARGRETQYF. For the CDR3, the DNA is TGTGCCAGCAGTGCTCGGGGTAGAGAGACCCAGTACTTC.

This rearrangement joins TRBV28 to TRBJ2-2, with 7 bases aligning to TRBD2. CDR1 and CDR2 (germline): MDHEN, SYDVKM. This CDR3 region has 15 residues. Trimming removed 2 bases from V and 4 bases from J; junction bases left unmatched: 4. The CDR3 spells CASSLPGGTTGELFF. The CDR3 DNA is TGTGCCAGCAGTTTACCGGGAGGTACCACCGGGGAGCTGTTTTTT. Using reference TRBV28 and TRBJ2-2 for the parts outside the CDR3, the full variable domain is DVKVTQSSRYLVKRTGEKVFLECVQDMDHENMFWYRQDPGLGLRLIYFSYDVKMKEKGDIPEGYSVSREKKERFSLILESASTNQTSMYLCASSLPGGTTGELFFGEGSRLTVL.

This clone was picked up a small number of times. V and J are TRBV27 and TRBJ2-7; D perhaps matches TRBD1 (5 bases). Per the germline V gene, CDR1 is MNHEY and CDR2 is SMNVEV (reference sequence). Trimming took off 7 bases at V and 3 bases at J, with 13 bases between the two ends. This CDR3 is built from 13 residues. The DNA of the CDR3 is TGTGCCAGCATGAACAGGCCCAACTACGAGCAGTACTTC. This codes for CASMNRPNYEQYF.

The chain employs TRBV6-5 and TRBJ1-5; maybe TRBD1 (6 bases). The CDR3 has 12 amino acids. Between the trimmed V and J ends, which lost 6 bases and 9 bases, there was a span of 12 bases. Germline CDR1 is MNHEY and CDR2 is SVGAGI. The CDR3 DNA reads as TGTGCCAGCAGGACAGGTTCGGGGCCCCAGCATTTT. This encodes CASRTGSGPQHF.

This clone came up many times. This CDR3 is CASNPDGGSGNTIYF. CDR3 in DNA: TGCGCCAGCAACCCGGACGGGGGCTCTGGAAACACCATATATTTT. The chain uses TRBV5-1 and TRBJ1-3, with D maybe TRBD1 (5 bases). Germline loops: CDR1 SGHRS, CDR2 YFSETQ. V lost 6 bases and J 0 bases, leaving 13 bases between the germline ends. The CDR3 sequence is 15 residues long.

This chain links TRBV19 with TRBJ2-1; 8 bases are a match to TRBD1. CDR1 is LNHDA, CDR2 SQIVND, per germline (reference sequence). This CDR3 has 15 amino acids. Unmatched junction bases numbered 7, after V lost 4 bases and J lost 5 bases. In nucleotides, the CDR3 is TGTGCCAGTAGTAAAGGACAGGGTGGCCACAATGAGCAGTTCTTC. Translated, it gives CASSKGQGGHNEQFF.

This clone occurred a few times. The chain combines TRBV27 with TRBJ1-2, with D tentatively TRBD1 (6 bases). V was cut by 6 bases and J by 4 bases, with 18 bases left in between. This CDR3 spans 15 amino acids. CDR1 and CDR2 (germline): MNHEY, SMNVEV (reference sequence). CDR3 bases: TGTGCCAGCAGGCCGCTCCCGGACAGTAGCTATGGCTACACCTTC. It specifies CASRPLPDSSYGYTF.

The chain couples TRBV29-1 to TRBJ2-2; the D gene is possibly TRBD2 (5 bases). CDR3 length equals 14 residues. Germline assignment: CDR1 SQVTM and CDR2 ANQGSEA. Trimming stripped 3 bases from V and 6 bases from J, with 14 bases between. The DNA of the CDR3 is TGCAGCGTTGATGTTTCCGGGGTAGCCGGGGAGCTGTTTTTT. Translation gives CSVDVSGVAGELFF.

The chain uses TRBV6-6 and TRBJ2-5; D gene unclear. Trimming removed 5 bases from V and 5 bases from J, with 12 bases in between. This CDR3 is built from 13 residues. Germline loops: CDR1 MNHNY, CDR2 SVGAGI (reference sequence). This CDR3 reads CASSTQLTETQYF. The CDR3 coding sequence is TGTGCCAGCAGTACCCAACTTACGGAGACCCAGTACTTC.

The rearrangement uses TRBV7-9 and TRBJ2-3, with 8 positions matching TRBD1. Germline values: CDR1 SEHNR, CDR2 FQNEAQ (reference sequence). J lost 0 bases, V lost 5 bases, and 4 bases had no gene match. This CDR3 has 15 residues. The CDR3 coding sequence is TGTGCCAGCAGCATCCGACAGGGGAGCACAGATACGCAGTATTTT. Encoded protein: CASSIRQGSTDTQYF.

In its sample, this clone was seen a few times. This sequence joins TRBV7-2 and TRBJ2-1; D gene unclear. Germline CDR1 SGHTA, CDR2 FQGNSA. The CDR3 contains 13 residues. V dropped 2 bases and J dropped 5 bases, with 7 bases sitting between them. The CDR3 reads CASSLQSNNEQFF. The CDR3 DNA sequence: TGTGCCAGCAGCTTACAAAGCAACAATGAGCAGTTCTTC. The variable domain in full, completed from reference TRBV7-2 and TRBJ2-1, reads GAGVSQSPSNKVTEKGKDVELRCDPISGHTALYWYRQSLGQGLEFLIYFQGNSAPDKSGLPSDRFSAERTGGSVSTLTIQRTQQEDSAVYLCASSLQSNNEQFFGPGTRLTVL.

This chain links TRBV5-5 with TRBJ2-3, with a weak D call TRBD2 (7 bases). Germline V CDR1 and CDR2: SGHKS, YYEKEE (reference sequence). The CDR3 extends over 13 amino acids. The germline V and J ends were trimmed by 3 bases and 4 bases, with 9 bases remaining between them. The DNA for the CDR3 is TGTGCCAGCAGCTGGGGGGGGCCAGATACGCAGTATTTT. It translates to CASSWGGPDTQYF.

This clone was recorded at least ten times. This chain's CDR3 is CSVLAGDFYNEQFF. The CDR3 DNA reads TGCAGCGTTCTAGCGGGGGACTTCTACAATGAGCAGTTCTTC. The chain joins TRBV29-1 to TRBJ2-1; 10 nucleotides align to TRBD2. There are 14 residues in the CDR3. The V and J ends lost 5 bases and 3 bases, in that order; junction bases with no gene match: 4. Germline CDR1 reads SQVTM; CDR2 reads ANQGSEA.

This clone was found a few times. The chain couples TRBV27 to TRBJ1-1; D is perhaps TRBD1 (5 bases). The CDR3 consists of 14 residues. Germline V lookup: CDR1 MNHEY, CDR2 SMNVEV (reference sequence). Trimming took 1 base from V and 5 from J, leaving 11 bases between them. CDR3: CASSLYRLGTEAFF. The CDR3 bases are TGTGCCAGCAGTTTATACAGGCTGGGAACTGAAGCTTTCTTT.

This clone turned up a few times. V is TRBV7-2 and J is TRBJ2-7; possible D gene TRBD2, 7 bases. Looked up from germline, CDR1 is SGHTA and CDR2 is FQGNSA. V was pared by 3 bases and J by 2 bases, with 14 bases between. The CDR3 loop spans 15 amino acids. In nucleotides, the CDR3 is TGTGCCAGCAGCTTTGTGGGAGGGGGGACCTACGAGCAGTACTTC. It yields the protein CASSFVGGGTYEQYF.

The chain is built from TRBV11-1 and TRBJ1-1; D remains ambiguous. Trimming removed 5 bases from V and 3 bases from J, with 16 bases in between. Germline-derived CDR1 and CDR2 are SGHAT and FQDESV (reference sequence). The CDR3 is 15 amino acids. The CDR3 DNA reads as TGTGCCAGCAGCCCCGCGGGAAGATGGGACACTGAAGCTTTCTTT. It yields the protein CASSPAGRWDTEAFF.

This clone was recorded a few times. The chain has TRBV6-1 and TRBJ2-1; 8 bases are a match to TRBD1. CDR1 and CDR2 (germline): MNHNS, SASEGT. J gave up 3 bases and V 7 bases, and 5 bases lay outside the gene matches. The CDR3 contains 14 residues. In DNA form, the CDR3 reads TGTGCCAGCACGAGGGACAGGAGCTACAATGAGCAGTTCTTC. Its protein is CASTRDRSYNEQFF.

The chain links TRBV5-4 to TRBJ2-5, with 10 bases aligning to TRBD2. This CDR3 region has 14 residues. Germline assignment: CDR1 SGHNT and CDR2 YYREEE (reference sequence). Trimming cost V 3 bases and J 2 bases; bases outside gene matches: 1. CDR3 coding DNA: TGTGCCAGCAGCTATAGCGGGGGGCAAGAGACCCAGTACTTC. Residues: CASSYSGGQETQYF.

This clone was detected a few times. This sequence joins TRBV29-1 and TRBJ1-1, with D possibly being TRBD1 (6 bases). Germline V gene data show CDR1 as SQVTM and CDR2 as ANQGSEA. The CDR3 has 13 amino acids. The V and J ends lost 8 bases and 4 bases respectively, with 17 bases between them. In DNA, the CDR3 is TGCAGCTCTGGTGAGGTCAGGGGCACTGAAGCTTTCTTT. Amino acid sequence: CSSGEVRGTEAFF. Full variable domain (missing parts from reference TRBV29-1 and TRBJ1-1): SAVISQKPSRDICQRGTSLTIQCQVDSQVTMMFWYRQQPGQSLTLIATANQGSEATYESGFVIDKFPISRPNLTFSTLTVSNMSPEDSSIYLCSSGEVRGTEAFFGQGTRLTVV.

This clone was counted a few times. V is TRBV18 and J is TRBJ2-5, with TRBD1 as a possible D gene (5 bases). The CDR3 totals 13 residues. CDR1 is KGHSH, CDR2 LQKENI, per germline. The V end lost 3 bases, the J end lost 3 bases, and 8 bases lay between the germline ends. The DNA of the CDR3 is TGTGCCAGCTCACCCCAGGGCAAAGAGACCCAGTACTTC. Translated: CASSPQGKETQYF.

This chain uses TRBV4-2 with TRBJ2-7, with 7 bases matching TRBD2. This CDR3 comprises 13 residues. V trimming: 5 bases; J trimming: 3 bases; junction bases outside the gene matches: 4. The germline V gene has CDR1 LGHNA and CDR2 YNFKEQ. The CDR3 DNA follows: TGTGCCAGCAGCGGGGGGGAGATCTACGAGCAGTACTTC. Encoded protein: CASSGGEIYEQYF.

The chain is built from TRBV4-2 and TRBJ1-5, with 7 positions matching TRBD1. CDR3 length: 15 residues. V lost 1 base and J lost 5; bases outside the gene matches: 5. CDR1 and CDR2 from the germline V gene are LGHNA and YNFKEQ. The CDR3: CASSQGDSFYQPQHF. The CDR3 nucleotides are TGTGCCAGCAGCCAAGGGGACAGTTTCTATCAGCCCCAGCATTTT.

There are a few counts of this clone. J is TRBJ2-5 and V is TRBV15; perhaps TRBD1 as D (5 bases). This CDR3 has 15 amino acids. Trimming cost V 4 bases and J 6 bases, with 18 bases left between them. Per germline, CDR1 LNHNV and CDR2 YYDKDF (reference sequence). CDR3 in amino acids: CATSIPTGPVKTQYF. CDR3 DNA sequence: TGTGCCACCAGCATACCCACAGGACCTGTAAAGACCCAGTACTTC.